This T cell receptor (beta chain) was recovered during a study of technical replicates of blood from several donors. Some clones are missing from TCRdb's copy, which holds only in-frame ones; the method was immunoSEQ multiplex PCR. The table has over 85,000 clones, roughly 95% seen once. The V segment lost 0 bases and the J segment 3 bases; nucleotides outside the gene matches: 3. The CDR3 runs to 17 residues. The V gene's germline CDR1 is SGHDT and CDR2 YYEEEE. This clonotype was obtained from a human donor in good health. Sample: T cells isolated from PBMCs. This rearrangement joins TRBV5-6 to TRBJ2-1, with TRBD2 identical over 13 bases. The CDR3: CASSLGGLAGNYNEQFF. The CDR3 DNA reads as TGTGCCAGCAGCTTGGGGGGACTAGCGGGAAACTACAATGAGCAGTTCTTC. The full variable domain, completed using reference TRBV5-6 and TRBJ2-1, is DAGVTQSPTHLIKTRGQQVTLRCSPKSGHDTVSWYQQALGQGPQFIFQYYEEEERQRGNFPDRFSGHQFPNYSSELNVNALLLGDSALYLCASSLGGLAGNYNEQFFGPGTRLTVL.